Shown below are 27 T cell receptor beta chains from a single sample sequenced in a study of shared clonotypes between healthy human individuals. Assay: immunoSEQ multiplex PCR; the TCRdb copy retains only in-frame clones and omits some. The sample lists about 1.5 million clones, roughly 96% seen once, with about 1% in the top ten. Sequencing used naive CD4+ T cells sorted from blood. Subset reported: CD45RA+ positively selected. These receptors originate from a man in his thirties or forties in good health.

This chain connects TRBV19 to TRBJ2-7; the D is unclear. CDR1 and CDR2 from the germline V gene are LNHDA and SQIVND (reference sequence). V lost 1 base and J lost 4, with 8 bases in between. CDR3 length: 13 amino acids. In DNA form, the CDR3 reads TGTGCCAGTAGTATAGGGCCGATTTACGAGCAGTACTTC. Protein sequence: CASSIGPIYEQYF.

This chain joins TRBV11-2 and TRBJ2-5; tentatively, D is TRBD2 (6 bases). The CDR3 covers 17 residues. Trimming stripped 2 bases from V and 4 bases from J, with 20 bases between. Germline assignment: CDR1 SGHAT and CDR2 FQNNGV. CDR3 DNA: TGTGCCAGCAGCTTATTGGGGGAATTGGGGACTCGAGAGACCCAGTACTTC. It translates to CASSLLGELGTRETQYF.

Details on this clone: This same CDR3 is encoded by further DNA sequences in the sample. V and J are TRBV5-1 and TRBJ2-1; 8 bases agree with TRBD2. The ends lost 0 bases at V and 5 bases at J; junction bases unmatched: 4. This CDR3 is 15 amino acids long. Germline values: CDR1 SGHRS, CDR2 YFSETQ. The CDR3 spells CASSLGLAGHNEQFF. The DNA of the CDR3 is TGCGCCAGCAGCTTGGGTCTAGCGGGTCACAATGAGCAGTTCTTC. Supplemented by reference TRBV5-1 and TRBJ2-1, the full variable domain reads KAGVTQTPRYLIKTRGQQVTLSCSPISGHRSVSWYQQTPGQGLQFLFEYFSETQRNKGNFPGRFSGRQFSNSRSEMNVSTLELGDSALYLCASSLGLAGHNEQFFGPGTRLTVL.

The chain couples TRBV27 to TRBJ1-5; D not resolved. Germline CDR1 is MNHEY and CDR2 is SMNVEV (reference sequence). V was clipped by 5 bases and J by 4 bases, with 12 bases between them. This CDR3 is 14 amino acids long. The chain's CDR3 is CASSRGSLNQPQHF. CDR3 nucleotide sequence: TGTGCCAGCAGTCGCGGATCCCTGAATCAGCCCCAGCATTTT.

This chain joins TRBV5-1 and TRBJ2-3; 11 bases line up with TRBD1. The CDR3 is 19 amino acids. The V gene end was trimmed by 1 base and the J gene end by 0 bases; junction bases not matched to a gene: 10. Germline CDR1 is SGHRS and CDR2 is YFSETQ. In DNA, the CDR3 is TGCGCCAGCAGCTTGCAGGGGACAGGGGGTTTTAGTAGCACAGATACGCAGTATTTT. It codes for CASSLQGTGGFSSTDTQYF. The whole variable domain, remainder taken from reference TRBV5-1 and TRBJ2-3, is KAGVTQTPRYLIKTRGQQVTLSCSPISGHRSVSWYQQTPGQGLQFLFEYFSETQRNKGNFPGRFSGRQFSNSRSEMNVSTLELGDSALYLCASSLQGTGGFSSTDTQYFGPGTRLTVL.

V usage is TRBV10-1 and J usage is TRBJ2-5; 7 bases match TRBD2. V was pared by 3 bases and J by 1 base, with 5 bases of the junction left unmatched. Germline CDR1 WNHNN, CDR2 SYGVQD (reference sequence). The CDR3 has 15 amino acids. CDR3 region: CASSEKRGLQETQYF. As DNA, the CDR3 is TGCGCCAGCAGTGAAAAGCGGGGACTCCAAGAGACCCAGTACTTC.

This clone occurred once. The CDR3 loop reads CASSLTRDRPQHF. Written as DNA, the CDR3 is TGTGCCAGCAGTCTAACCCGGGACAGACCCCAGCATTTT. The chain uses TRBV6-6 and TRBJ1-5; TRBD1 aligns across 7 bases. Germline V lookup: CDR1 MNHNY, CDR2 SVGAGI (reference sequence). V was pared by 5 bases and J by 10 bases, with 8 bases of the junction left unmatched. The CDR3 is 13 amino acids.

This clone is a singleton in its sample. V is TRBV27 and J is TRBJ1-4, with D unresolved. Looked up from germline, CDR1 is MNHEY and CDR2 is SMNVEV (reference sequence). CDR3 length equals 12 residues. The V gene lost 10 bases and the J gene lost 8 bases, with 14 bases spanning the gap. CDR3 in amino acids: CATGGSDEKLFF. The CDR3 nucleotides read TGTGCCACCGGAGGGTCGGACGAAAAACTGTTTTTT.

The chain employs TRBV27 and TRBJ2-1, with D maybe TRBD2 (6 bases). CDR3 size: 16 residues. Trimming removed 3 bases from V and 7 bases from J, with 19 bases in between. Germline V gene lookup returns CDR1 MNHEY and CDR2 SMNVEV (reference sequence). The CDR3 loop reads CASSFSGTLERNEQFF. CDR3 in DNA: TGTGCCAGCAGTTTCTCCGGGACTCTGGAGAGGAATGAGCAGTTCTTC.

This chain's CDR3 is CASGYPGEQYF. DNA for the CDR3: TGTGCCAGCGGATACCCTGGCGAGCAGTACTTC. J is TRBJ2-7 and V is TRBV6-1; D gene unclear. This CDR3 has 11 amino acids. CDR1 is MNHNS, CDR2 SASEGT, per germline. V was clipped by 8 bases and J by 6 bases, with 11 bases between them.

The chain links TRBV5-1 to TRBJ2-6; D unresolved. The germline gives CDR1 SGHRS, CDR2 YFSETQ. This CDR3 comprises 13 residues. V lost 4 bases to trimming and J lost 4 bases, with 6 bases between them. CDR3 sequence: CASSPQGANVLTF. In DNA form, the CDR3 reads TGCGCCAGCAGCCCGCAGGGGGCCAACGTCCTGACTTTC.

CDR3 sequence (DNA): TGTGCCAGCAGTGTCACGGGGTACACTGAAGCTTTCTTT. Protein product: CASSVTGYTEAFF. The V gene is TRBV6-1, the J gene TRBJ1-1, with no clear D. Germline V gene lookup returns CDR1 MNHNS and CDR2 SASEGT. V gave up 4 bases and J gave up 3 bases, with 9 bases separating them. This CDR3 region has 13 residues.

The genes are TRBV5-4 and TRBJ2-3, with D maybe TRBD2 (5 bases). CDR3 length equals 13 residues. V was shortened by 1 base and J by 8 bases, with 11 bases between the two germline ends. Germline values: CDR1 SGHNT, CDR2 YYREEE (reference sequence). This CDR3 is CASSLTGIVTQYF. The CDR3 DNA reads TGTGCCAGCAGCTTGACGGGGATTGTTACGCAGTATTTT.

The CDR3 is CASSDRARNTIYF. Written as DNA, the CDR3 is TGTGCCAGTAGTGACCGGGCAAGAAACACCATATATTTT. The chain is built from TRBV19 and TRBJ1-3; no clear D. This CDR3 region has 13 residues. Germline V gene sequence: CDR1 LNHDA, CDR2 SQIVND (reference sequence). V was trimmed by 5 bases and J by 5 bases, leaving 10 bases between them.

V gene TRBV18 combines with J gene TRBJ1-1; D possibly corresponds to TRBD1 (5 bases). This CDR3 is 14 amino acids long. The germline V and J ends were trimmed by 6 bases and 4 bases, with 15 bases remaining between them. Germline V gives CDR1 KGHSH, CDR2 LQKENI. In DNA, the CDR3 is TGTGCCAGCTCCGGCCTTGGGGGGGGCACTGAAGCTTTCTTT. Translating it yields CASSGLGGGTEAFF.

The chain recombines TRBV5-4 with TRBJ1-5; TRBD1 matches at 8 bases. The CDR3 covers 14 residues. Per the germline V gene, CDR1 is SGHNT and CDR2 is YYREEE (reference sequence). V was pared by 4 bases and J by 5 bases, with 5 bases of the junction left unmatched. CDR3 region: CASSRQGSYQPQHF. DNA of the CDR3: TGTGCCAGCAGCCGACAGGGGTCCTATCAGCCCCAGCATTTT.

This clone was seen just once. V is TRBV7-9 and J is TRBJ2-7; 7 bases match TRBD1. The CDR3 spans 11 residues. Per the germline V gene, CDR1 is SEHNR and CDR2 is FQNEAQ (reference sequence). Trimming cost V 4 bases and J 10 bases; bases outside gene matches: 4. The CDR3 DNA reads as TGTGCCAGCAGCTCAACAGGGGCACAGTACTTC. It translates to CASSSTGAQYF. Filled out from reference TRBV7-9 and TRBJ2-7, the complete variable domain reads DTGVSQNPRHKITKRGQNVTFRCDPISEHNRLYWYRQTLGQGPEFLTYFQNEAQLEKSRLLSDRFSAERPKGSFSTLEIQRTEQGDSAMYLCASSSTGAQYFGPGTRLTVT.

The CDR3 protein is CASSEQNYGYTF. Written as DNA, the CDR3 is TGTGCCAGCAGTGAACAGAACTATGGCTACACCTTC. This chain joins TRBV2 and TRBJ1-2; no firm D call. CDR3 size: 12 residues. Germline V gene data show CDR1 as SNHLY and CDR2 as FYNNEI. Deletions cut 2 bases from V and 2 bases from J, with 3 bases between.

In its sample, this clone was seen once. DNA for the CDR3: TGTGCCAGTAGTAGATATAGGACCGCGAGATCCGAAGAGACCCAGTACTTC. This encodes CASSRYRTARSEETQYF. The chain couples TRBV19 to TRBJ2-5; D unresolved. V was clipped by 4 bases and J by 3 bases, with 21 bases between them. Looked up from germline, CDR1 is LNHDA and CDR2 is SQIVND (reference sequence). The CDR3 sequence is 17 residues long.

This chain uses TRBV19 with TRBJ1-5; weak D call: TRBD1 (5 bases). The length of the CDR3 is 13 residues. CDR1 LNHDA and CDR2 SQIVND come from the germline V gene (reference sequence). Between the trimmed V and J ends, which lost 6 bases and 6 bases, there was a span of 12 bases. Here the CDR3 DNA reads TGTGCCAGTAGATTGGGGGGGGGTCAGCCCCAGCATTTT. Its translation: CASRLGGGQPQHF.

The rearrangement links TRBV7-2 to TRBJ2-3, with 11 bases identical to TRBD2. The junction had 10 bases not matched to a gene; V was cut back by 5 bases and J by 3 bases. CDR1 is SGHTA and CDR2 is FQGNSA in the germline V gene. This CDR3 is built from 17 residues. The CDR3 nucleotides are TGTGCCAGCAGCAAAGGCCTAGCGGGAGGTGTTACAGATACGCAGTATTTT. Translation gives CASSKGLAGGVTDTQYF.

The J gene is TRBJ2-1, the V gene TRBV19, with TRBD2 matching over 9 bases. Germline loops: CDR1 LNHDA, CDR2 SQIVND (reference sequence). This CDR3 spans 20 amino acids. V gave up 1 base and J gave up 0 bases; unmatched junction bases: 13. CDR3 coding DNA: TGTGCCAGTAGTATAGGGAGTTGGACTAGCGACCGGAGCTCCTACAATGAGCAGTTCTTC. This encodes CASSIGSWTSDRSSYNEQFF. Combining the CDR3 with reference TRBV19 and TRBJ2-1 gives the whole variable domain DGGITQSPKYLFRKEGQNVTLSCEQNLNHDAMYWYRQDPGQGLRLIYYSQIVNDFQKGDIAEGYSVSREKKESFPLTVTSAQKNPTAFYLCASSIGSWTSDRSSYNEQFFGPGTRLTVL.

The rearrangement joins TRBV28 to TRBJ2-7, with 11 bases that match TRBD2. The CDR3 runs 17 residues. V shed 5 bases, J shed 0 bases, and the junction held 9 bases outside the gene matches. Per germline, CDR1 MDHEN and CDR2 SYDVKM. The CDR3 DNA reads TGTGCCAGCAGTCCCCCTAGCGGGAGGCCGAGCTCCTACGAGCAGTACTTC. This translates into CASSPPSGRPSSYEQYF.

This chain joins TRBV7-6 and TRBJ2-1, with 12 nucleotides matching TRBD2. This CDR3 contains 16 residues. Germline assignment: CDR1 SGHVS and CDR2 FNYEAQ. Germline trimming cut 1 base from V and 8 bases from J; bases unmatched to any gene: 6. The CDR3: CASSLGLAGVSDEQFF. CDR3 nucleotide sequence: TGTGCCAGCAGCTTAGGACTAGCGGGAGTGTCTGATGAGCAGTTCTTC. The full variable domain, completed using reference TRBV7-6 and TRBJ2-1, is GAGVSQSPRYKVTKRGQDVALRCDPISGHVSLYWYRQALGQGPEFLTYFNYEAQQDKSGLPNDRFSAERPEGSISTLTIQRTEQRDSAMYRCASSLGLAGVSDEQFFGPGTRLTVL.

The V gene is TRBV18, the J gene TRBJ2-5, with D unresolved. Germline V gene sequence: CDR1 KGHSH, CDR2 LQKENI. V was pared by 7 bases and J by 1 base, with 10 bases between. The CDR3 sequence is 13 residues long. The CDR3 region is CASCGPSQETQYF. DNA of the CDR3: TGTGCCAGCTGCGGCCCGAGCCAAGAGACCCAGTACTTC.

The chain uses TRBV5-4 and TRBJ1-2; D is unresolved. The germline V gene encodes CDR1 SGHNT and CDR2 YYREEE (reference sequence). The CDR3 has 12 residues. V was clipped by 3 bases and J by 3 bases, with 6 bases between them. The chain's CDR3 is CASSYGHYGYTF. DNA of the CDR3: TGTGCCAGCAGCTATGGTCACTATGGCTACACCTTC. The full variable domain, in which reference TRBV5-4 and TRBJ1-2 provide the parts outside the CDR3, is ETGVTQSPTHLIKTRGQQVTLRCSSQSGHNTVSWYQQALGQGPQFIFQYYREEENGRGNFPPRFSGLQFPNYSSELNVNALELDDSALYLCASSYGHYGYTFGSGTRLTVV.

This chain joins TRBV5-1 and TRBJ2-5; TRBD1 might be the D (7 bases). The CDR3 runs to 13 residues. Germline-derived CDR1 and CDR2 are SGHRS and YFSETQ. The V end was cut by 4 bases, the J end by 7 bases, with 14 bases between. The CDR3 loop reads CASSLTGTGTQYF. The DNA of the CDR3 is TGCGCCAGCAGCCTGACAGGGACTGGGACCCAGTACTTC. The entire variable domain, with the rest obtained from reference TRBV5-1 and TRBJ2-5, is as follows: KAGVTQTPRYLIKTRGQQVTLSCSPISGHRSVSWYQQTPGQGLQFLFEYFSETQRNKGNFPGRFSGRQFSNSRSEMNVSTLELGDSALYLCASSLTGTGTQYFGPGTRLLVL.